This T cell receptor beta chain comes out of a study of shared T cell receptors in the human thymus. Sequenced by immunoSEQ multiplex PCR; TCRdb stores in-frame clones only, minus some. Of about 710,000 clones in the sample, more than 75% were seen once. Germline values: CDR1 SGHDT, CDR2 YYEEEE. With 3 bases clipped from V and 0 bases from J, the junction kept 4 bases outside the gene matches. CDR3 size: 15 residues. A further study also used this sample, focusing on human thymus T cells. In that study: Donation was from healthy Finnish infants who were having corrective surgery that addressed congenital heart defects.

Input material: thymocytes. The receptor was derived from a boy in the first two years of life with a congenital heart defect. This chain links TRBV5-6 with TRBJ2-3, with 7 nucleotides matching TRBD1. DNA of the CDR3: TGTGCCAGCAGCTCCCGGGACAGCAGCACAGATACGCAGTATTTT. It is translated as CASSSRDSSTDTQYF.